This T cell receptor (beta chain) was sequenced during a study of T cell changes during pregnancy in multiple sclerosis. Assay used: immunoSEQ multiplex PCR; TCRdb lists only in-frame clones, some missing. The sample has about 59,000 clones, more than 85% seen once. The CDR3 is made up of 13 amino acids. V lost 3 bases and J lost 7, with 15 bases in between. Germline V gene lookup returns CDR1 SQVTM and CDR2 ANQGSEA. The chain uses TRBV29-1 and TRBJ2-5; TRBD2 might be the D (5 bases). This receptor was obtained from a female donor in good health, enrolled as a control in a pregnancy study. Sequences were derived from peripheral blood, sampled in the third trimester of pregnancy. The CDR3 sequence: CSVEIGVRGTQYF. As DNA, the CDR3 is TGCAGCGTTGAGATCGGGGTCCGGGGGACCCAGTACTTC.